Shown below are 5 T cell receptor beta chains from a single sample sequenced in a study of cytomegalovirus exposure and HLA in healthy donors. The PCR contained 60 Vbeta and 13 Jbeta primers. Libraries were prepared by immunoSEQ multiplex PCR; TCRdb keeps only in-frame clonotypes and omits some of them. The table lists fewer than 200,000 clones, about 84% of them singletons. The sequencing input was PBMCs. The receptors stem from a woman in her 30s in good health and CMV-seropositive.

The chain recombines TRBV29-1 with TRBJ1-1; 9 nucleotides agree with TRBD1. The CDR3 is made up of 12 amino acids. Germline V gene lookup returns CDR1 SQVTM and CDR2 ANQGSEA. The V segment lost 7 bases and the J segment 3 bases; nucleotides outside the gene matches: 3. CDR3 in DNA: TGCAGCGGGGACAGGGCGTACACTGAAGCTTTCTTT. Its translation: CSGDRAYTEAFF.

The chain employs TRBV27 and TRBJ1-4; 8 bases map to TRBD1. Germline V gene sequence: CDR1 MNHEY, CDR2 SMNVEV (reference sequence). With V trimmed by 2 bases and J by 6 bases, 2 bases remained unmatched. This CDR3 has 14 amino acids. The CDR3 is CASSLAGGDEKLFF. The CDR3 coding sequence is TGTGCCAGCAGTTTAGCAGGGGGCGATGAAAAACTGTTTTTT.

The CDR3 bases are TGTGCCAGCAGACGTGACAGGGAGACAGAGACCCAGTACTTC. As protein: CASRRDRETETQYF. The chain employs TRBV11-3 and TRBJ2-5; 7 positions agree with TRBD1. The V gene end was trimmed by 6 bases and the J gene end by 4 bases; junction bases not matched to a gene: 8. Germline V gene lookup returns CDR1 SGHNT and CDR2 YENEEA. The CDR3 loop spans 14 amino acids.

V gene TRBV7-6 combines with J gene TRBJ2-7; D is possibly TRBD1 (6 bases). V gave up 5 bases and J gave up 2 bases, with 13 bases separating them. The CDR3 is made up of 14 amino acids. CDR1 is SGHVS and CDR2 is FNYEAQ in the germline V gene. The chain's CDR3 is CASSPDRSAYEQYF. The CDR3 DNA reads TGTGCCAGCAGCCCCGACAGGAGTGCCTACGAGCAGTACTTC.

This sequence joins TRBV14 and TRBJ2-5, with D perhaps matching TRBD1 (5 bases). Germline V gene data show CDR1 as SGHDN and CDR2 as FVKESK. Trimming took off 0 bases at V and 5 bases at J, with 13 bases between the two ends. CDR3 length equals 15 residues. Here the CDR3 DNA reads TGTGCCAGCAGCCAAGATTTGGGGCACGCGGAGACCCAGTACTTC. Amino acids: CASSQDLGHAETQYF.